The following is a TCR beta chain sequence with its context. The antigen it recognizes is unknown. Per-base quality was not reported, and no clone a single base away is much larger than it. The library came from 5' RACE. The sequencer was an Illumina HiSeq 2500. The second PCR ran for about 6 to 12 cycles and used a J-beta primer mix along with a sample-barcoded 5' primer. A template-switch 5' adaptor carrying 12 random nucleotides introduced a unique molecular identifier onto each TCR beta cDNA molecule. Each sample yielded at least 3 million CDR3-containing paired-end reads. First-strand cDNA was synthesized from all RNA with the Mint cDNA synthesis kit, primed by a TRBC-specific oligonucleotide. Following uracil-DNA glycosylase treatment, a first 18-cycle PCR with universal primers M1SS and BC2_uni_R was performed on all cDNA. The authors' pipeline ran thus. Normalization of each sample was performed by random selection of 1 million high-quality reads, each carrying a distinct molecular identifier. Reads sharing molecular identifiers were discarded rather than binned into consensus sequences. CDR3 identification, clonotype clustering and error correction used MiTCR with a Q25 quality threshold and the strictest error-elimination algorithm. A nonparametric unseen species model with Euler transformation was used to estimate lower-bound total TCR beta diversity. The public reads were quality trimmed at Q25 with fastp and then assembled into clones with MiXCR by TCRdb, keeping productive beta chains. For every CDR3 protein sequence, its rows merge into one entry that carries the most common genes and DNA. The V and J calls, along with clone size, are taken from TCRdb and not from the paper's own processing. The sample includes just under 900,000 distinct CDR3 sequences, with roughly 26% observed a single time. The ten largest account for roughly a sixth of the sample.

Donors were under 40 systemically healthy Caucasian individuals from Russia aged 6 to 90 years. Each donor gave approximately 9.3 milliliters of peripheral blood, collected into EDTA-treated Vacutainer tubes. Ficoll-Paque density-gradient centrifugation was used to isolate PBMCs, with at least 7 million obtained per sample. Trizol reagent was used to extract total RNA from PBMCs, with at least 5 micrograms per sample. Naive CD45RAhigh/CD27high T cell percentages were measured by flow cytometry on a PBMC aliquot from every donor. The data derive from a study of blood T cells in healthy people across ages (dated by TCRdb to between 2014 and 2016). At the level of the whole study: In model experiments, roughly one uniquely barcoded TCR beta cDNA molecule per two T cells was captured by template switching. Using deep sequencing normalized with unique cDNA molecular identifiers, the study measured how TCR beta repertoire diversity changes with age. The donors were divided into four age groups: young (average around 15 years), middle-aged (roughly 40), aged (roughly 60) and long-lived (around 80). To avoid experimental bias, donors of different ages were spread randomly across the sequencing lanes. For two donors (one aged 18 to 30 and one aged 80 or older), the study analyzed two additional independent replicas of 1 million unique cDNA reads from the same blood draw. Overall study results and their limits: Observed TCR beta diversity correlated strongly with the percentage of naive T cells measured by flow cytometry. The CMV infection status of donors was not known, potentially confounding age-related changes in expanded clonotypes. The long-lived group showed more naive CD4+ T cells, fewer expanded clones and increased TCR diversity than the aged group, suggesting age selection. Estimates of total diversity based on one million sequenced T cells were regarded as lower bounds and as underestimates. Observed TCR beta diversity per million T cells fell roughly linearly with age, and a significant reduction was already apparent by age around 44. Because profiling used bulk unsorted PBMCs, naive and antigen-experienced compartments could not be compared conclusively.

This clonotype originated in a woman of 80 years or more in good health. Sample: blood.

The CDR3 amino acid sequence is: CASSLLAGGPSYEQYF. The bases read TGTGCCAGCAGTCTTTTAGCGGGAGGGCCGAGCTACGAGCAGTACTTC. The chain couples TRBV28 to TRBJ2-7, and TRBD2 matches 11 of the central bases. CDR1 and CDR2, looked up from the germline V gene, are MDHEN and SYDVKM. Taken from cysteine to phenylalanine, the CDR3 has 16 residues. Of all the DNA, just the CDR3 is kept, 48 bases in frame from base 1. Trimming leaves V shorter by 5 bases and J shorter by 3 bases, with the junction holding 9 bases beyond the gene matches.